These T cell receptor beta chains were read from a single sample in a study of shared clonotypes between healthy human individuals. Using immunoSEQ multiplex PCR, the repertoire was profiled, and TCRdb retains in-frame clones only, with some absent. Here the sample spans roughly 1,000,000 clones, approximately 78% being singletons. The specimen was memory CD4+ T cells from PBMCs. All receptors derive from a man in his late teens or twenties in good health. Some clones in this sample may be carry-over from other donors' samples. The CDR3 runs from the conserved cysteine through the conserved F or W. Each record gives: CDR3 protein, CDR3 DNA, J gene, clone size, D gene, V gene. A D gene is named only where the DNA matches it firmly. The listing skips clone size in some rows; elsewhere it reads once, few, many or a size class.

CDR3aa: CASSLTSGRDEQYF; CDR3nt: TGTGCCAGCTCATTAACTAGCGGGAGAGACGAGCAGTACTTC; j_gene: TRBJ2-7; abundance: few; d_gene: TRBD2; v_gene: TRBV18
CDR3aa: CATSRRGRGQETQYF; CDR3nt: TGTGCCACCAGCAGAAGGGGCCGGGGCCAAGAGACCCAGTACTTC; j_gene: TRBJ2-5; abundance: .; d_gene: .; v_gene: TRBV15
CDR3aa: CASRPDSENEQFF; CDR3nt: TGTGCCAGCAGACCCGATTCGGAAAATGAGCAGTTCTTC; j_gene: TRBJ2-1; abundance: .; d_gene: .; v_gene: TRBV2
CDR3aa: CSVGKTGRDTQYF; CDR3nt: TGCAGCGTTGGAAAGACGGGTAGGGATACGCAGTATTTT; j_gene: TRBJ2-3; abundance: .; d_gene: .; v_gene: TRBV29-1
CDR3aa: CASSQAGTRGGKLFF; CDR3nt: TGTGCCAGCAGCCAAGCCGGGACCCGAGGTGGGAAACTGTTTTTT; j_gene: TRBJ1-4; abundance: .; d_gene: .; v_gene: TRBV14
CDR3aa: CASSSDRAGTDTQYF; CDR3nt: TGTGCCAGCAGTTCGGACAGGGCCGGCACAGATACGCAGTATTTT; j_gene: TRBJ2-3; abundance: .; d_gene: TRBD1; v_gene: TRBV27
CDR3aa: CASSVGPGSIDTQYF; CDR3nt: TGTGCCAGCAGTGTGGGACCCGGGTCGATCGATACGCAGTATTTT; j_gene: TRBJ2-3; abundance: few; d_gene: .; v_gene: TRBV6-1
CDR3aa: CASSIGSGAGAFF; CDR3nt: TGCGCCAGCAGCATTGGATCGGGAGCTGGAGCTTTCTTT; j_gene: TRBJ1-1; abundance: .; d_gene: .; v_gene: TRBV5-1
CDR3aa: CASSVGGLPYEQYF; CDR3nt: TGTGCCAGCAGCGTAGGTGGTCTTCCCTACGAGCAGTACTTC; j_gene: TRBJ2-7; abundance: .; d_gene: .; v_gene: TRBV9
CDR3aa: CASSQGRDLAGDDEQYF; CDR3nt: TGTGCCAGCAGCCAAGGGAGAGATCTAGCGGGAGACGACGAGCAGTACTTC; j_gene: TRBJ2-7; abundance: .; d_gene: TRBD2; v_gene: TRBV4-2
CDR3aa: CASSPRGGWTEAFF; CDR3nt: TGTGCCAGCAGCCCCCGAGGCGGGTGGACTGAAGCTTTCTTT; j_gene: TRBJ1-1; abundance: .; d_gene: .; v_gene: TRBV7-2
CDR3aa: CASSLSGTAKYTF; CDR3nt: TGCGCCAGCAGCTTGTCTGGGACGGCTAAGTACACCTTC; j_gene: TRBJ1-2; abundance: many; d_gene: .; v_gene: TRBV5-1
CDR3aa: CASSLVVEQPQHF; CDR3nt: TGTGCCAGCAGCTTAGTAGTGGAACAGCCCCAGCATTTT; j_gene: TRBJ1-5; abundance: .; d_gene: .; v_gene: TRBV11-2
CDR3aa: CASSLDRGNGYTF; CDR3nt: TGCGCCAGCAGCTTGGACAGGGGAAATGGCTACACCTTC; j_gene: TRBJ1-2; abundance: .; d_gene: TRBD1; v_gene: TRBV5-1
CDR3aa: CASSDRWGVYNEQFF; CDR3nt: TGTGCCAGCAGTGATAGGTGGGGAGTTTACAATGAGCAGTTCTTC; j_gene: TRBJ2-1; abundance: few; d_gene: .; v_gene: TRBV2
CDR3aa: CASSSSSVFAYEQYF; CDR3nt: TGCGCCAGCAGTTCTTCTAGCGTTTTCGCCTACGAGCAGTACTTC; j_gene: TRBJ2-7; abundance: .; d_gene: .; v_gene: TRBV5-1
CDR3aa: CARSLIRPEGASYEQYF; CDR3nt: TGTGCCAGAAGCTTGATTCGGCCGGAGGGAGCCTCCTACGAGCAGTACTTC; j_gene: TRBJ2-7; abundance: .; d_gene: .; v_gene: TRBV5-3
CDR3aa: CASSLAGHNEKLFF; CDR3nt: TGCGCCAGCAGCTTGGCCGGCCATAATGAAAAACTGTTTTTT; j_gene: TRBJ1-4; abundance: .; d_gene: .; v_gene: TRBV5-1
CDR3aa: CASSPSLAGVGMAGELFF; CDR3nt: TGTGCCAGCTCACCCTCGCTAGCGGGAGTAGGAATGGCCGGGGAGCTGTTTTTT; j_gene: TRBJ2-2; abundance: .; d_gene: TRBD2; v_gene: TRBV18